This TCR beta chain was found in a study of shared clonotypes between healthy human individuals. Study results and limitations: Rarefaction showed that sequencing of sorted subsets was incomplete (despite large depth).

For each subset, genomic DNA was distributed in equal portions over several immunoSEQ plates. Each sorted subset replicate got 200 ng genomic DNA, about 33,000 genomes. The protocol was immunoSEQ multiplex PCR, while the TCRdb copy is restricted to in-frame clones and leaves out a portion. This table holds about 2.4 million clones, roughly 93% found once. CDR3 length: 14 residues. J was trimmed by 6 bases and V by 5 bases; bases with no gene match: 7. The germline CDR1 and CDR2 sequences are SEHNR and FQNEAQ (reference sequence). As regards this clone: No antigen is known for it.

Sequenced input: naive CD4+ T cells from PBMCs. Regarding subset: CD45RA+ positively selected. The TCR was taken from a man between 18 and 35 years old in good health. Some clones in this sample may be carry-over from other donors' samples. The V call is TRBV7-9, the J call TRBJ2-3, with 8 positions matching TRBD2. CDR3 sequence reads: CASSPRGGSDTQYF. The CDR3 DNA sequence: TGTGCCAGCAGCCCCCGGGGGGGGTCGGATACGCAGTATTTT. Full variable domain (missing parts from reference TRBV7-9 and TRBJ2-3): DTGVSQNPRHKITKRGQNVTFRCDPISEHNRLYWYRQTLGQGPEFLTYFQNEAQLEKSRLLSDRFSAERPKGSFSTLEIQRTEQGDSAMYLCASSPRGGSDTQYFGPGTRLTVL.